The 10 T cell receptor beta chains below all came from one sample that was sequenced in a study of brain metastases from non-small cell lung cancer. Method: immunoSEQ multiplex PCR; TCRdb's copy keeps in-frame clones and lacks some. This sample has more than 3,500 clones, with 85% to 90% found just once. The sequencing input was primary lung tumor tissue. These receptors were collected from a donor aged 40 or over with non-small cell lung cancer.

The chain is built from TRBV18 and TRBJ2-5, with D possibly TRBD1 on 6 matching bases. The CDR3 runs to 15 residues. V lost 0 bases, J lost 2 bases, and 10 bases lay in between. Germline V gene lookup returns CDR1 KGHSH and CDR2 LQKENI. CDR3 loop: CASSPPSTGQETQYF. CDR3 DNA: TGTGCCAGCTCACCACCTTCTACAGGGCAAGAGACCCAGTACTTC.

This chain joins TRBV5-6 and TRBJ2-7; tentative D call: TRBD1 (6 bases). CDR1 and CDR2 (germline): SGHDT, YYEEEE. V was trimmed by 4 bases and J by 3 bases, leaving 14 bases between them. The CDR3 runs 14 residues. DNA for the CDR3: TGTGCCAGCAGCGTGGACAGAAGCAACTACGAGCAGTACTTC. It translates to CASSVDRSNYEQYF.

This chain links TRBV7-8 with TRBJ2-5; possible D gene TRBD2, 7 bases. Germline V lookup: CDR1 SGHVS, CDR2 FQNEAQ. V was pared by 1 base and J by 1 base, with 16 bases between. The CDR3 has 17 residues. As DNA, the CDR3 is TGTGCCAGCAGCTTAGTTCCGTGGGGGGGGGCCCAAGAGACCCAGTACTTC. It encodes CASSLVPWGGAQETQYF.

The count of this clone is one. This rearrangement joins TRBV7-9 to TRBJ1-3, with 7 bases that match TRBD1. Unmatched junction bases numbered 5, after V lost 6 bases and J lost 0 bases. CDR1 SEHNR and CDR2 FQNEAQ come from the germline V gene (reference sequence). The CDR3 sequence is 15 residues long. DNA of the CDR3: TGTGCCAGCAGTCCGGGACAGAGCTCTGGAAACACCATATATTTT. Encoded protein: CASSPGQSSGNTIYF.

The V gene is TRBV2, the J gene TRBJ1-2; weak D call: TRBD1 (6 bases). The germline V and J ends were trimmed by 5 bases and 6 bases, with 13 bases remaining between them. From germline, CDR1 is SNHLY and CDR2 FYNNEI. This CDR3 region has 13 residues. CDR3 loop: CASSLQGWDGYTF. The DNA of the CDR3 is TGTGCCAGCAGTCTTCAGGGGTGGGATGGCTACACCTTC.

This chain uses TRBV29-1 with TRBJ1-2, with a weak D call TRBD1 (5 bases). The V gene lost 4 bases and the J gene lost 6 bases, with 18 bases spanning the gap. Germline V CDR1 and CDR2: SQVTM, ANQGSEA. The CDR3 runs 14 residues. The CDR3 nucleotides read TGCAGCGTTGGTGGGACCTCTACGCACGATGGCTACACCTTC. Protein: CSVGGTSTHDGYTF.

The CDR3 loop is CASTIGAGRTDTQYF. CDR3 DNA: TGTGCCAGTACGATAGGGGCAGGGAGGACAGATACGCAGTATTTT. V usage is TRBV19 and J usage is TRBJ2-3; tentative D call: TRBD2 (6 bases). The V gene's germline CDR1 is LNHDA and CDR2 SQIVND (reference sequence). This CDR3 has 15 amino acids. Trimming pared 7 bases from V and 3 bases from J, leaving 17 bases between.

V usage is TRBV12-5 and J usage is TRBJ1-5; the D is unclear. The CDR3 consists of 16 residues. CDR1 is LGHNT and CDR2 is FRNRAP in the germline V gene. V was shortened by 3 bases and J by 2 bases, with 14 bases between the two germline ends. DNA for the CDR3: TGTGCTAGTGGTTTTGGACCCGCGTGGGGCAATCAGCCCCAGCATTTT. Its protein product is CASGFGPAWGNQPQHF. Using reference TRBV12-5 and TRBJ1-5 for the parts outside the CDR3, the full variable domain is DARVTQTPRHKVTEMGQEVTMRCQPILGHNTVFWYRQTMMQGLELLAYFRNRAPLDDSGMPKDRFSAEMPDATLATLKIQPSEPRDSAVYFCASGFGPAWGNQPQHFGDGTRLSIL.

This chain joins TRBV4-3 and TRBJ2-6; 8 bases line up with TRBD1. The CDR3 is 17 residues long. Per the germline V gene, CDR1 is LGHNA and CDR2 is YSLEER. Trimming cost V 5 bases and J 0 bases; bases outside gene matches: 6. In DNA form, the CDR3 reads TGCGCCAGCAGCTCCGGGACAGGAGTCTCTGGGGCCAACGTCCTGACTTTC. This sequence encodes CASSSGTGVSGANVLTF.

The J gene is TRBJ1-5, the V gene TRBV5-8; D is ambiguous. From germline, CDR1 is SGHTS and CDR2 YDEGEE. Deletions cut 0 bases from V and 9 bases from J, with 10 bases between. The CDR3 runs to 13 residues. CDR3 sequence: CASSLAGIPPQHF. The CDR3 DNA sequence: TGTGCCAGCAGCTTGGCGGGTATACCGCCCCAGCATTTT.